These 20 T cell receptor beta chains originate from one sample sequenced in a study of control samples from healthy donors and cancer patients. Assay: immunoSEQ multiplex PCR; the TCRdb copy retains only in-frame clones and omits some. In the table there are 95,000 to 150,000 clones, about nine tenths of which are singletons. The sequenced sample was blood. Receptors originate from a woman between 18 and 30 years old in good health.

This sequence joins TRBV28 and TRBJ2-7; 13 bases agree with TRBD2. V trimming: 5 bases; J trimming: 0 bases; junction bases outside the gene matches: 4. Germline V gives CDR1 MDHEN, CDR2 SYDVKM. This CDR3 has 16 amino acids. CDR3: CASSSGLAGVSYEQYF. The CDR3 nucleotides are TGTGCCAGCAGTAGCGGACTAGCGGGGGTCTCCTACGAGCAGTACTTC. Looking up the rest from reference TRBV28 and TRBJ2-7 gives the full variable domain: DVKVTQSSRYLVKRTGEKVFLECVQDMDHENMFWYRQDPGLGLRLIYFSYDVKMKEKGDIPEGYSVSREKKERFSLILESASTNQTSMYLCASSSGLAGVSYEQYFGPGTRLTVT.

The rearrangement uses TRBV28 and TRBJ2-3, with D perhaps being TRBD1 or TRBD2 (6 bases each). CDR3 length: 14 residues. The germline gives CDR1 MDHEN, CDR2 SYDVKM. V was trimmed by 5 bases and J by 3 bases, leaving 12 bases between them. The CDR3 protein is CASSAGGRTDTQYF. The CDR3 region has the DNA TGTGCCAGCAGTGCCGGGGGCCGGACAGATACGCAGTATTTT. The complete variable domain, with remaining parts taken from reference TRBV28 and TRBJ2-3, reads DVKVTQSSRYLVKRTGEKVFLECVQDMDHENMFWYRQDPGLGLRLIYFSYDVKMKEKGDIPEGYSVSREKKERFSLILESASTNQTSMYLCASSAGGRTDTQYFGPGTRLTVL.

This chain links TRBV5-1 with TRBJ2-1, with D possibly being TRBD1 or TRBD2 (5 bases each). Trimming removed 1 base from V and 3 bases from J, with 11 bases in between. The length of the CDR3 is 15 residues. Germline lookup yields CDR1 SGHRS and CDR2 YFSETQ. DNA of the CDR3: TGCGCCAGCAGCTTGACCGGGACCGACTACAATGAGCAGTTCTTC. It translates to CASSLTGTDYNEQFF.

The chain has TRBV30 and TRBJ2-5, with 11 bases identical to TRBD1. CDR3 size: 15 residues. The V gene's germline CDR1 is GTSNPN and CDR2 SVGIG (reference sequence). V lost 2 bases, J lost 4 bases, and 6 bases stayed unmatched. CDR3 bases: TGTGCCTGGAGTAGAGGGGGACAGGGGGGAGAGACCCAGTACTTC. Amino acid sequence: CAWSRGGQGGETQYF. The full variable domain, completed using reference TRBV30 and TRBJ2-5, is SQTIHQWPATLVQPVGSPLSLECTVEGTSNPNLYWYRQAAGRGLQLLFYSVGIGQISSEVPQNLSASRPQDRQFILSSKKLLLSDSGFYLCAWSRGGQGGETQYFGPGTRLLVL.

J is TRBJ1-1 and V is TRBV10-2; D possibly corresponds to TRBD1 (5 bases). Germline loops: CDR1 WSHSY, CDR2 SAAADI. This CDR3 is built from 15 residues. V lost 5 bases and J 0 bases, leaving 13 bases between the germline ends. Here the CDR3 DNA reads TGCGCCAGCAGTTGGAATCCCAGGGTGAACACTGAAGCTTTCTTT. It encodes CASSWNPRVNTEAFF.

The rearrangement uses TRBV4-1 and TRBJ2-7; no definite D call. The germline V gene has CDR1 MGHRA and CDR2 YSYEKL. The CDR3 length is 15 residues. V was cut by 1 base and J by 6 bases, with 16 bases left in between. The CDR3: CASSQASSGLPEQYF. The CDR3 nucleotides are TGCGCCAGCAGCCAAGCTTCCTCCGGGCTACCCGAGCAGTACTTC.

The genes are TRBV27 and TRBJ1-2, with 7 nucleotides matching TRBD1. Germline V CDR1 and CDR2: MNHEY, SMNVEV (reference sequence). Trimming removed 4 bases from V and 3 bases from J; junction bases left unmatched: 14. This CDR3 spans 17 amino acids. In nucleotides, the CDR3 is TGTGCCAGCAGTTCATACGGGGGGACAGCGAGGGACTATGGCTACACCTTC. Translated: CASSSYGGTARDYGYTF.

The chain carries TRBV5-5 and TRBJ2-5; D may match TRBD1 or TRBD2 (7 bases each). Germline assignment: CDR1 SGHKS and CDR2 YYEKEE (reference sequence). V shed 3 bases and J shed 4 bases, with 16 bases lying between them. This CDR3 is built from 15 residues. CDR3 amino acids: CASSWGGRGGETQYF. The CDR3, as DNA: TGTGCCAGCAGCTGGGGCGGCAGGGGGGGAGAGACCCAGTACTTC. Together with reference TRBV5-5 and TRBJ2-5, the CDR3 gives the full variable domain: DAGVTQSPTHLIKTRGQQVTLRCSPISGHKSVSWYQQVLGQGPQFIFQYYEKEERGRGNFPDRFSARQFPNYSSELNVNALLLGDSALYLCASSWGGRGGETQYFGPGTRLLVL.

The chain links TRBV11-3 to TRBJ2-5; 7 bases are shared with TRBD2. The CDR3 extends over 14 amino acids. Germline trimming cut 5 bases from V and 5 bases from J; bases unmatched to any gene: 8. Germline loops: CDR1 SGHNT, CDR2 YENEEA. The CDR3 loop is CASSRSAGAETQYF. The CDR3 region has the DNA TGTGCCAGCAGCCGTAGCGCGGGAGCGGAGACCCAGTACTTC.

The rearrangement links TRBV5-1 to TRBJ2-2; 7 bases are a match to TRBD2. The germline gives CDR1 SGHRS, CDR2 YFSETQ. The CDR3 extends over 15 amino acids. V shed 0 bases and J 2 bases; nucleotides not matched to a gene: 1. As DNA, the CDR3 is TGCGCCAGCAGCTTGGGACTAGCAAACACCGGGGAGCTGTTTTTT. Its protein is CASSLGLANTGELFF.

The chain has TRBV5-1 and TRBJ2-5; 9 bases are a match to TRBD2. This CDR3 contains 15 residues. Germline V CDR1 and CDR2: SGHRS, YFSETQ. With V trimmed by 4 bases and J by 1 base, 5 bases remained unmatched. CDR3 region: CASSPGTSLQETQYF. CDR3 sequence (DNA): TGCGCCAGCAGCCCGGGGACTAGCCTCCAAGAGACCCAGTACTTC.

Note on this clone: The junction differs from germline at one of its ends, possibly a read error. This sequence joins TRBV7-2 and TRBJ1-1; D is ambiguous. The length of the CDR3 is 12 residues. Germline CDR1 SGHTA, CDR2 FQGNSA. The CDR3 DNA follows: TGTGCCAGCAGCCCCTATCGATCTGACGCTTTCTTT. Its translation is CASSPYRSDAFF.

This chain uses TRBV7-9 with TRBJ2-5, with a tentative D call TRBD1 (5 bases). Germline CDR1 and CDR2: SEHNR and FQNEAQ (reference sequence). Trimming left V 5 bases short and J 1 base short, with 11 bases between. CDR3 length: 14 residues. The chain's CDR3 is CASSLGHSQETQYF. The CDR3 DNA is TGTGCCAGCAGCCTTGGACATAGCCAAGAGACCCAGTACTTC.

This rearrangement joins TRBV11-1 to TRBJ2-3, with 9 bases that match TRBD2. This CDR3 spans 15 amino acids. The ends lost 3 bases at V and 11 bases at J; junction bases unmatched: 12. Germline V gene data show CDR1 as SGHAT and CDR2 as FQDESV (reference sequence). In nucleotides, the CDR3 is TGTGCCAGCAGCTTCTTCGCTAGCGGGACGGTTAGGCAGTATTTT. This translates into CASSFFASGTVRQYF.

This chain connects TRBV2 to TRBJ1-5; 7 bases line up with TRBD1. With 6 bases clipped from V and 7 bases from J, the junction kept 12 bases outside the gene matches. This CDR3 contains 15 residues. The germline CDR1 and CDR2 sequences are SNHLY and FYNNEI. CDR3 coding DNA: TGTGCCAGCAGCACCAGGGGGGCTTCAGGCCAGCCCCAGCATTTT. It translates to CASSTRGASGQPQHF.

This chain uses TRBV6-4 with TRBJ2-1; 13 bases match TRBD2. The CDR3 has 16 residues. V lost 0 bases to trimming and J lost 5 bases; unmatched junction nucleotides: 1. Germline V gene data show CDR1 as MRHNA and CDR2 as SNTAGT. CDR3 residues: CASSDSTSGRHNEQFF. The CDR3 DNA reads as TGTGCCAGCAGTGACTCGACTAGCGGGAGGCACAATGAGCAGTTCTTC.

CDR3 sequence: CASTRGGTNTEAFF. The CDR3 DNA follows: TGTGCCAGCACGAGGGGCGGGACGAACACTGAAGCTTTCTTT. The rearrangement joins TRBV2 to TRBJ1-1; possible D gene TRBD1, 5 bases. CDR3 length: 14 residues. The V gene's germline CDR1 is SNHLY and CDR2 FYNNEI. V lost 7 bases, J lost 1 base, and 13 bases lay in between.

The sample holds one count of this clone. The chain carries TRBV7-3 and TRBJ2-3, with TRBD2 matching 10 bases. With 5 bases clipped from V and 4 bases from J, the junction kept 6 bases outside the gene matches. Germline assignment: CDR1 SGHTA and CDR2 FQGTGA. The CDR3 extends over 15 amino acids. The CDR3 DNA is TGTGCCAGCAGCCCTAGCGGGGGACGGTCAGATACGCAGTATTTT. Its translation: CASSPSGGRSDTQYF.

The genes are TRBV6-2 or TRBV6-3 and TRBJ1-6; D is uncertain. Germline loops: CDR1 MNHEY, CDR2 SVGEGT. The CDR3 runs 15 residues. The V end lost 5 bases, the J end lost 5 bases, and 13 bases lay between the germline ends. As DNA, the CDR3 is TGTGCCAGCAGTCGATCATCTGCCGATAATTCACCCCTCCACTTT. This translates into CASSRSSADNSPLHF.

By sample share, this clone is medium-sized (0.01 to 0.1%). The genes are TRBV5-4 and TRBJ2-7; 10 positions match TRBD1. Trimming cost V 4 bases and J 5 bases; bases outside gene matches: 9. Germline V gene data show CDR1 as SGHNT and CDR2 as YYREEE (reference sequence). The CDR3 contains 15 residues. Written as DNA, the CDR3 is TGTGCCAGCAGCCGGTCCGGGACAGGGGTAGACGAGCAGTACTTC. It yields the protein CASSRSGTGVDEQYF.